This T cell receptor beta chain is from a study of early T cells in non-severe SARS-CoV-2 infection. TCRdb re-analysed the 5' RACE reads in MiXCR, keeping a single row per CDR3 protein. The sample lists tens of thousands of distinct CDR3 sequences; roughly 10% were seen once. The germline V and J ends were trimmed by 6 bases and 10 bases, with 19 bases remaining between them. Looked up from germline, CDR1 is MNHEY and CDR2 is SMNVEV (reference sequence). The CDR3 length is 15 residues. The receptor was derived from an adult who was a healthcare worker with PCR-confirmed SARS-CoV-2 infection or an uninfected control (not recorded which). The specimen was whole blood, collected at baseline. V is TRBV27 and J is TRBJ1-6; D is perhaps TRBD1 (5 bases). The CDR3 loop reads CASRASGFFRSPLHF. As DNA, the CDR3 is TGTGCCAGCAGAGCCTCAGGGTTTTTTCGCTCACCCCTCCACTTT.